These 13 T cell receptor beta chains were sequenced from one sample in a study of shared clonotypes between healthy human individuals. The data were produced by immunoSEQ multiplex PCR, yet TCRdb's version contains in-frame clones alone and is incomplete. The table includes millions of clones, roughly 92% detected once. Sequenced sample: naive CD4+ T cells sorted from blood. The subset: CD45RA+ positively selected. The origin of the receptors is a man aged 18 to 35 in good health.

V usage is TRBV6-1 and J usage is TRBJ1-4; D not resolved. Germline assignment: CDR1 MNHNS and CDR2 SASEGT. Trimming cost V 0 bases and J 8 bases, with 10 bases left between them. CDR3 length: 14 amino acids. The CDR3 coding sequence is TGTGCCAGCAGTGAAGCTGGGAGCGGCGAAAAACTGTTTTTT. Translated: CASSEAGSGEKLFF.

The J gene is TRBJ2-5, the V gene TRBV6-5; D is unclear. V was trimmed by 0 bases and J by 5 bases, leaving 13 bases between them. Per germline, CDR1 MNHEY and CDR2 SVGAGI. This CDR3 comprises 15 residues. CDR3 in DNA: TGTGCCAGCAGTTACTCTCTTCTAGTTAGGGAGACCCAGTACTTC. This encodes CASSYSLLVRETQYF.

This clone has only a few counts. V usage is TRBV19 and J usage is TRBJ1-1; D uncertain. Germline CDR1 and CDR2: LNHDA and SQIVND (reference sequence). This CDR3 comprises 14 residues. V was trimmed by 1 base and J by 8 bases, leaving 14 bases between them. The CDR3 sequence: CASSIAASLTEAFF. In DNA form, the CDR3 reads TGTGCCAGTAGTATAGCGGCGTCACTGACGGAAGCTTTCTTT. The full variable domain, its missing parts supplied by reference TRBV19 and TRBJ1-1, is DGGITQSPKYLFRKEGQNVTLSCEQNLNHDAMYWYRQDPGQGLRLIYYSQIVNDFQKGDIAEGYSVSREKKESFPLTVTSAQKNPTAFYLCASSIAASLTEAFFGQGTRLTVV.

The CDR3, as DNA: TGTGCCAGCAGCTTAGGACAGGGGAAGACCACTGAAGCTTTCTTT. Translated: CASSLGQGKTTEAFF. The J gene is TRBJ1-1, the V gene TRBV13, with 7 positions matching TRBD1. V dropped 0 bases and J dropped 4; count of bases not matched to a gene: 5. Germline loops: CDR1 PRHDT, CDR2 FYEKMQ (reference sequence). This CDR3 is built from 15 residues.

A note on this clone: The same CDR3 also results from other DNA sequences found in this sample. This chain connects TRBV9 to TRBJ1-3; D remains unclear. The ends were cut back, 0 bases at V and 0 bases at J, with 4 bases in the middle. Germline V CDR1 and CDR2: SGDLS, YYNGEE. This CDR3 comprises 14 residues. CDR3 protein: CASSVGSSGNTIYF. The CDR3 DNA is TGTGCCAGCAGCGTAGGGTCCTCTGGAAACACCATATATTTT.

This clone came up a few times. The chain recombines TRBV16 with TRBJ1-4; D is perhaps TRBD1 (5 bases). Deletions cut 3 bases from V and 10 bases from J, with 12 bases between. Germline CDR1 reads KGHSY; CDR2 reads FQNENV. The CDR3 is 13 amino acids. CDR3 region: CASSHSPGGKLFF. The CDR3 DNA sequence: TGTGCCAGCAGCCATTCTCCCGGGGGAAAACTGTTTTTT.

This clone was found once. CDR3 in DNA: TGTGCCAGCAGCTTTGGGCCCTACGGGGGTCAGTACTTC. As protein: CASSFGPYGGQYF. The chain links TRBV7-3 to TRBJ2-7, with D possibly being TRBD2 (6 bases). Trimming stripped 3 bases from V and 10 bases from J, with 16 bases between. The CDR3 is 13 residues long. Germline loops: CDR1 SGHTA, CDR2 FQGTGA.

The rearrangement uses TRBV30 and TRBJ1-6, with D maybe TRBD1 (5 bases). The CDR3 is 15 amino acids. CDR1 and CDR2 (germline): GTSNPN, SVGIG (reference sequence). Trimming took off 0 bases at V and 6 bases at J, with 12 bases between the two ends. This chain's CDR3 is CAWSVVGLINSPLHF. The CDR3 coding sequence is TGTGCCTGGAGTGTTGTGGGACTCATTAATTCACCCCTCCACTTT.

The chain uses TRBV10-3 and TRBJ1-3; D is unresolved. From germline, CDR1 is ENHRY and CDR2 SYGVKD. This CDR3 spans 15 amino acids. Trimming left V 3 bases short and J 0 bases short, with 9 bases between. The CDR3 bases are TGTGCCATCAGTGAAGAGGGTGTCTCTGGAAACACCATATATTTT. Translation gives CAISEEGVSGNTIYF.

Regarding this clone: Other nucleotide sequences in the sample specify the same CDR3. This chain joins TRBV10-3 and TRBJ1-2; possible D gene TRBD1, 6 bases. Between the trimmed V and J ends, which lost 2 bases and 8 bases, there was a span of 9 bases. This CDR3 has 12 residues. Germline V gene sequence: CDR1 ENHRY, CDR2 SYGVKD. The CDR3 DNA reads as TGTGCCATCAGTGAGACAGGGTTGGGCTACACCTTC. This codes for CAISETGLGYTF.

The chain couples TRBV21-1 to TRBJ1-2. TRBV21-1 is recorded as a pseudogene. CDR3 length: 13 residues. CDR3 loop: CASSKTPNYGYTF. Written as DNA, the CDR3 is TGTGCCAGCAGCAAAACTCCTAACTATGGCTACACCTTC.

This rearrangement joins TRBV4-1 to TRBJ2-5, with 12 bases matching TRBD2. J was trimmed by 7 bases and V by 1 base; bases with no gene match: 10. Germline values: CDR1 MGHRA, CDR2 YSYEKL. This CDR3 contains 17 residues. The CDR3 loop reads CASSQGGTSGHLGTQYF. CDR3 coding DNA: TGCGCCAGCAGCCAAGGCGGGACTAGCGGGCATCTGGGGACCCAGTACTTC.

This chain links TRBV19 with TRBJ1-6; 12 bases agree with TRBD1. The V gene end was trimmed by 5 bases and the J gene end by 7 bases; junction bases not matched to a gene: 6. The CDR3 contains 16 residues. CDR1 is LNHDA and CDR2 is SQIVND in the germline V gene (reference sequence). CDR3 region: CASSPGQGARNSPLHF. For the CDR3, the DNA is TGTGCCAGTAGTCCGGGACAGGGGGCGCGGAATTCACCCCTCCACTTT.